Following are 7 T cell receptor beta chains from one sample sequenced in a study of OX40 agonist ivuxolimab in advanced cancers. This table comes from immunoSEQ multiplex PCR, and its TCRdb copy is limited to in-frame clones, with some not included. The sample records some 80,000 clones, 70% to 85% being singletons. The sequences come from CD4+ or CD8+ T cells sorted from blood, collected in a trial of the OX40 agonist ivuxolimab. The receptors stem from an adult with an advanced solid tumor such as melanoma, head and neck, liver or kidney cancer.

This clone was counted a few times. This rearrangement joins TRBV29-1 to TRBJ2-7, with D perhaps TRBD1 (5 bases). Looked up from germline, CDR1 is SQVTM and CDR2 is ANQGSEA. This CDR3 has 12 amino acids. Trimming took off 7 bases at V and 4 bases at J, with 14 bases between the two ends. The CDR3 is CSALNQGYEQYF. CDR3 DNA sequence: TGCAGCGCTTTGAATCAGGGTTACGAGCAGTACTTC.

This sequence joins TRBV5-1 and TRBJ2-3; TRBD2 matches 13 bases. V shed 2 bases, J shed 2 bases, and the junction held 8 bases outside the gene matches. There are 18 residues in the CDR3. Germline loops: CDR1 SGHRS, CDR2 YFSETQ. In DNA form, the CDR3 reads TGCGCCAGCAGCTTCCCGGGACTAGCGGGATCCGCCACAGATACGCAGTATTTT. Translating gives CASSFPGLAGSATDTQYF. The full variable domain, completed using reference TRBV5-1 and TRBJ2-3, is KAGVTQTPRYLIKTRGQQVTLSCSPISGHRSVSWYQQTPGQGLQFLFEYFSETQRNKGNFPGRFSGRQFSNSRSEMNVSTLELGDSALYLCASSFPGLAGSATDTQYFGPGTRLTVL.

This chain links TRBV27 with TRBJ1-6; the match to TRBD1 covers 8 bases. Germline V CDR1 and CDR2: MNHEY, SMNVEV (reference sequence). The V and J ends lost 4 bases and 11 bases, in that order; junction bases with no gene match: 16. The CDR3 extends over 17 amino acids. The CDR3 DNA reads TGTGCCAGCAGTTCGGGACCCAGGACAGGGAAATATCCACCCCTCCACTTT. This sequence encodes CASSSGPRTGKYPPLHF.

This chain uses TRBV9 with TRBJ2-5, with 9 bases identical to TRBD2. Trimming at V came to 0 bases and at J to 2 bases, leaving 5 bases not matched to a gene. The germline V gene has CDR1 SGDLS and CDR2 YYNGEE. The length of the CDR3 is 16 residues. The DNA for the CDR3 is TGTGCCAGCAGCGTAGGGGCAAGCGGGAGGCAAGAGACCCAGTACTTC. The encoded protein is CASSVGASGRQETQYF.

The genes are TRBV6-6 and TRBJ2-6, with D uncertain. Between the trimmed V and J ends, which lost 7 bases and 0 bases, there was a span of 10 bases. The CDR3 has 15 amino acids. Per the germline V gene, CDR1 is MNHNY and CDR2 is SVGAGI (reference sequence). The CDR3 reads CASISDSSGANVLTF. The CDR3, as DNA: TGTGCCAGCATCTCTGATAGCTCTGGGGCCAACGTCCTGACTTTC.

V is TRBV5-1 and J is TRBJ1-3; no reliable D call. V was cut by 7 bases and J by 3 bases, with 11 bases left in between. The CDR3 consists of 13 residues. CDR1 and CDR2 from the germline V gene are SGHRS and YFSETQ. This chain's CDR3 is CASRNGDGNTIYF. The CDR3 DNA sequence: TGCGCCAGCCGTAATGGGGATGGAAACACCATATATTTT.

The V call is TRBV6-1, the J call TRBJ1-5; 7 bases line up with TRBD1. J gave up 4 bases and V 6 bases, and 6 bases lay outside the gene matches. Germline CDR1 and CDR2: MNHNS and SASEGT. The CDR3 is made up of 14 amino acids. CDR3 bases: TGTGCCAGCAGCTTGGGGACAGCGAATCAGCCCCAGCATTTT. Protein sequence: CASSLGTANQPQHF.